This TCR beta chain was observed in a study of T cell responses to AZD1222 COVID-19 vaccine. Overall study findings and caveats: Unmutated variant regions are reportedly targeted by nearly half of spike-specific TCRs.

Generated by immunoSEQ multiplex PCR, the TCRdb table keeps only in-frame clones and is missing some. The data contain about 180,000 clones, over 85% of them singletons. Germline assignment: CDR1 SGHAT and CDR2 FQNNGV. This CDR3 is 14 amino acids long. Trimming took 1 base from V and 0 from J, leaving 6 bases between them. Comments on this clone: Its antigen remains unidentified.

This receptor was obtained from an adult who received the MenACWY meningococcal vaccine as a control. The starting material was peripheral blood, obtained 28 days after the second dose of the MenACWY control vaccine. The rearrangement uses TRBV11-2 and TRBJ1-1, with D uncertain. DNA for the CDR3: TGTGCCAGCAGCTTAGGGCAGGTGAACACTGAAGCTTTCTTT. Translated, it gives CASSLGQVNTEAFF.